This paragraph reports one TCR beta chain. Its target is unknown. These data belong to a study of cytomegalovirus exposure and HLA in healthy donors. Data came from immunoSEQ multiplex PCR; TCRdb stores just in-frame clones and leaves some out. This table has 150,000 to 200,000 clones, roughly 90% appearing once. General study results and limits: Published work reported that the classifier diagnosed cytomegalovirus status with high specificity and sensitivity.

The CDR3 extends over 15 amino acids. Per the germline V gene, CDR1 is SGHRS and CDR2 is YFSETQ. V was clipped by 5 bases and J by 0 bases, with 11 bases between them. The chain carries TRBV5-1 and TRBJ2-2; D is perhaps TRBD2 (5 bases). Sequenced input: PBMCs. The clonotype was recovered from a man younger than 35 in good health and CMV-seropositive. CDR3 in amino acids: CASSLGETNTGELFF. The CDR3 nucleotides are TGCGCCAGCAGTCTCGGGGAAACGAACACCGGGGAGCTGTTTTTT.